This T cell receptor (beta chain) emerged from a study of blood T cell repertoires in COVID-19. Trimming pared 7 bases from V and 4 bases from J, leaving 29 bases between. The CDR3 length is 20 residues. From germline, CDR1 is MDHEN and CDR2 SYDVKM. This table comes from immunoSEQ multiplex PCR, and its TCRdb copy is limited to in-frame clones, with some not included. The table includes roughly 220,000 clones, about 85% detected once. J is TRBJ1-6 and V is TRBV28; the D gene is possibly TRBD1 (6 bases). The sequence derives from a woman aged 45 to 65 with COVID-19, enrolled during active disease. The sample taken for sequencing was peripheral blood. CDR3 in amino acids: CASTLSIGQGGGIYNSPLHF. Written as DNA, the CDR3 is TGTGCCAGCACCCTGTCAATAGGGCAGGGAGGGGGGATTTATAATTCACCCCTCCACTTT.